This TCR beta chain was recorded in a study of blood T cell repertoires in COVID-19. Study overall: Donors in the United States, Italy and Spain gave samples during acute or convalescent COVID-19. PBMCs, B-cell-depleted T cells, or T cells were the source of the cDNA or gDNA that made up the material.

Those designated as exposed participants met a COVID-19 case within 2 weeks before study entry. Original analysis: Nucleated cell counts were estimated from reference gene primer amplification. Produced via immunoSEQ multiplex PCR; TCRdb's table is partial and in-frame only. That table furnishes V, J and clone size, whereas the DNA furnished D and trimming. This sample has over 200,000 clones, with around nine tenths found just once. CDR3 length: 15 residues. Germline CDR1 reads SGHRS; CDR2 reads YFSETQ. V was clipped by 0 bases and J by 2 bases, with 11 bases between them. This clone was recorded only once.

V is TRBV5-1 and J is TRBJ2-5; possibly TRBD2 for D (6 bases). This TCR was recovered from a woman in her 30s who had been exposed to COVID-19. Material: PBMCs or T cells enriched from blood (not recorded which). The CDR3: CASSLASGSQETQYF. The CDR3 DNA reads TGCGCCAGCAGCTTGGCCTCCGGGAGTCAAGAGACCCAGTACTTC.